These 17 T cell receptor beta chains were sequenced from one sample in a study of shared clonotypes between healthy human individuals. Method: immunoSEQ multiplex PCR; TCRdb's copy keeps in-frame clones and lacks some. The profile shows more than 2 million clones, approximately 96% of them singletons. Sequenced input: naive CD4+ T cells sorted from blood. Subset in this sample: CD45RA+ positively selected. Receptors originate from a young man in good health.

V is TRBV6-6 and J is TRBJ1-2; tentative D call: TRBD1 (5 bases). V lost 6 bases and J 1 base, leaving 6 bases between the germline ends. The CDR3 sequence is 12 residues long. In germline, CDR1 is MNHNY, CDR2 SVGAGI (reference sequence). The CDR3 here is CASSRVNYGYTF. In DNA form, the CDR3 reads TGTGCCAGCAGCAGGGTTAACTATGGCTACACCTTC.

V usage is TRBV18 and J usage is TRBJ1-2; D is undetermined. Germline CDR1 KGHSH, CDR2 LQKENI. V was shortened by 5 bases and J by 4 bases, with 14 bases between the two germline ends. This CDR3 is 14 amino acids long. The chain's CDR3 is CASSDNSVSYGYTF. The CDR3 DNA reads TGTGCCAGCTCAGACAATTCTGTAAGCTATGGCTACACCTTC.

J is TRBJ1-1 and V is TRBV5-4; D possibly corresponds to TRBD1 (5 bases). Germline V CDR1 and CDR2: SGHNT, YYREEE (reference sequence). The CDR3 extends over 15 amino acids. V was pared by 0 bases and J by 5 bases, with 14 bases between. The CDR3 DNA reads TGTGCCAGCAGCTTGGACGTGGGGGTACGGACTGAAGCTTTCTTT. Amino acid sequence: CASSLDVGVRTEAFF.

The chain employs TRBV5-1 and TRBJ1-2, with D possibly TRBD1 on 5 matching bases. The germline V gene encodes CDR1 SGHRS and CDR2 YFSETQ. The CDR3 runs 13 residues. Trimming stripped 2 bases from V and 3 bases from J, with 8 bases between. The CDR3 DNA reads as TGCGCCAGCAGCTTTAGCAGGGACTATGGCTACACCTTC. Its translation: CASSFSRDYGYTF.

The chain recombines TRBV9 with TRBJ2-3; D unresolved. This CDR3 spans 14 amino acids. Germline CDR1 SGDLS, CDR2 YYNGEE. Deletions cut 3 bases from V and 2 bases from J, with 10 bases between. The CDR3 DNA is TGTGCCAGCAGCGGGGGTCTGGTCACAGATACGCAGTATTTT. It encodes CASSGGLVTDTQYF.

V usage is TRBV19 and J usage is TRBJ1-1, with TRBD1 as a possible D gene (5 bases). V dropped 5 bases and J dropped 0 bases, with 10 bases sitting between them. From germline, CDR1 is LNHDA and CDR2 SQIVND (reference sequence). The CDR3 has 14 residues. The CDR3: CASSLGRLNTEAFF. The CDR3 region has the DNA TGTGCCAGTAGTTTGGGACGGTTGAACACTGAAGCTTTCTTT.

V gene TRBV28 combines with J gene TRBJ1-5; 9 nucleotides line up with TRBD1. Germline CDR1 and CDR2: MDHEN and SYDVKM. The CDR3 has 16 residues. V trimming: 5 bases; J trimming: 4 bases; junction bases outside the gene matches: 9. The CDR3 protein is CASSAGTGKLNQPQHF. The CDR3 DNA is TGTGCCAGCAGTGCCGGGACAGGGAAATTAAATCAGCCCCAGCATTTT.

CDR3 loop: CASSESGRGPYEQYF. The DNA of the CDR3 is TGCGCCAGCAGTGAGTCTGGGAGGGGACCATACGAGCAGTACTTC. This rearrangement joins TRBV10-1 to TRBJ2-7, with TRBD2 matching over 7 bases. CDR3 size: 15 residues. From germline, CDR1 is WNHNN and CDR2 SYGVQD (reference sequence). J lost 4 bases, V lost 0 bases, and 6 bases had no gene match.

The rearrangement uses TRBV9 and TRBJ2-3; 9 nucleotides agree with TRBD2. CDR3 size: 16 residues. Trimming removed 0 bases from V and 2 bases from J; junction bases left unmatched: 4. Looked up from germline, CDR1 is SGDLS and CDR2 is YYNGEE. CDR3 DNA: TGTGCCAGCAGCGTAGAGGCGGGGGGGGCCACAGATACGCAGTATTTT. This encodes CASSVEAGGATDTQYF.

The chain links TRBV11-2 to TRBJ1-2; unclear D gene. The CDR3 spans 11 residues. The V end was cut by 5 bases, the J end by 8 bases, with 9 bases between. CDR1 is SGHAT, CDR2 FQNNGV, per germline. CDR3 DNA: TGTGCCAGCAGCACGCTCCGCGGCTACACCTTC. It yields the protein CASSTLRGYTF.

The V call is TRBV11-2, the J call TRBJ2-5; a weak D match, TRBD1 (5 bases). There are 16 residues in the CDR3. Germline values: CDR1 SGHAT, CDR2 FQNNGV. The V gene lost 4 bases and the J gene lost 2 bases, with 17 bases spanning the gap. In nucleotides, the CDR3 is TGTGCCAGCAGCTCCCTTGCCATGGGGCGGCAAGAGACCCAGTACTTC. Translation gives CASSSLAMGRQETQYF.

V is TRBV5-1 and J is TRBJ2-2; 7 bases match TRBD2. Germline V gives CDR1 SGHRS, CDR2 YFSETQ. The length of the CDR3 is 17 residues. V lost 4 bases to trimming and J lost 1 base; unmatched junction nucleotides: 10. CDR3 DNA sequence: TGCGCCAGCAGCCCAGACAGAACGGGAGGGAACACCGGGGAGCTGTTTTTT. Translation: CASSPDRTGGNTGELFF.

This sequence joins TRBV18 and TRBJ2-5; D perhaps matches TRBD2 (5 bases). Germline V lookup: CDR1 KGHSH, CDR2 LQKENI. This CDR3 has 15 amino acids. The germline V and J ends were trimmed by 3 bases and 1 base, with 12 bases remaining between them. CDR3 nucleotides: TGTGCCAGCTCACCGCGTACGGGGTTCCAAGAGACCCAGTACTTC. As protein: CASSPRTGFQETQYF.

With regard to this clone: The same CDR3 can be traced to other DNA sequences in this sample. The chain carries TRBV7-9 and TRBJ2-5; 7 nucleotides match TRBD1. Germline CDR1 and CDR2: SEHNR and FQNEAQ (reference sequence). With 0 bases clipped from V and 2 bases from J, the junction kept 3 bases outside the gene matches. There are 15 residues in the CDR3. The chain's CDR3 is CASSLARQGQETQYF. As DNA, the CDR3 is TGTGCCAGCAGCTTAGCCCGACAGGGTCAAGAGACCCAGTACTTC.

The genes are TRBV7-9 and TRBJ1-1, with TRBD1 identical over 7 bases. J gave up 1 base and V 5 bases, and 7 bases lay outside the gene matches. CDR3 length: 15 amino acids. CDR1 and CDR2 from the germline V gene are SEHNR and FQNEAQ (reference sequence). For the CDR3, the DNA is TGTGCCAGCAGCAAGGAGGGGGCCGGGAACACTGAAGCTTTCTTT. Protein: CASSKEGAGNTEAFF.

The J gene is TRBJ2-3, the V gene TRBV6-1, with 9 nucleotides matching TRBD1. The germline V gene has CDR1 MNHNS and CDR2 SASEGT. The CDR3 spans 15 residues. Trimming at V came to 4 bases and at J to 6 bases, leaving 8 bases not matched to a gene. The CDR3 DNA reads as TGTGCCAGCAGTGGGGGGACAGGGTTTTTGGATACGCAGTATTTT. It is translated as CASSGGTGFLDTQYF.

The rearrangement joins TRBV5-1 to TRBJ2-3, with D uncertain. CDR1 is SGHRS, CDR2 YFSETQ, per germline. CDR3 size: 15 residues. Deletions cut 0 bases from V and 3 bases from J, with 11 bases between. The DNA for the CDR3 is TGCGCCAGCAGCTTGGAGTCTAGGACGACAGATACGCAGTATTTT. Amino acid sequence: CASSLESRTTDTQYF.